Reported below is one TCR beta chain. As yet, its antigen is unknown. This sample stems from a study of response to subunit inactivated influenza vaccine. TCRdb analysed the RT-PCR reads with MiXCR anew, one entry per CDR3 protein. The sample includes 550,000 to 600,000 distinct CDR3 sequences, 12% of them seen just once. The germline gives CDR1 MGHRA, CDR2 YSYEKL. Trimming cost V 0 bases and J 4 bases, with 18 bases left between them. This CDR3 has 17 amino acids. General study points: The authors proposed limited new T cell recruitment per seasonal influenza vaccination.

The sample was PBMCs from blood, taken on the day of vaccination. The source is a man aged 45-60 years who received an inactivated influenza vaccine. The chain joins TRBV4-1 to TRBJ2-5; D is possibly TRBD2 (6 bases). The chain's CDR3 is CASSQDRSGAGGETQYF. The CDR3 DNA is TGCGCCAGCAGCCAAGATCGGTCGGGAGCGGGCGGAGAGACCCAGTACTTC.